This T cell receptor (beta chain) appears in the sequencing data of a study of OX40 agonist ivuxolimab in advanced cancers. About the study: Partial responses were observed in three patients, of whom one had hepatocellular carcinoma and two had cutaneous melanoma.

Germline values: CDR1 SGHTA, CDR2 FQGNSA. V was clipped by 1 base and J by 5 bases, with 7 bases between them. The CDR3 sequence is 13 residues long. TCRdb's copy holds only in-frame clones and misses some; the assay was immunoSEQ multiplex PCR. Altogether approximately 78,000 clones are present, around 88% being singletons, with the ten largest covering 6.5% to 7.5%. The receptor comes from an adult with an advanced solid tumor such as melanoma, head and neck, liver or kidney cancer. The material was CD4+ or CD8+ T cells sorted from blood, obtained in a trial of the OX40 agonist ivuxolimab. The chain uses TRBV7-2 and TRBJ2-3; D uncertain. CDR3 residues: CASSLGRRDTQYF. In nucleotides, the CDR3 is TGTGCCAGCAGCTTAGGGCGGCGAGATACGCAGTATTTT.